The 22 T cell receptor beta chains reported below all come from one sample, sequenced in a study of blood T cell repertoires in COVID-19. Profiled with immunoSEQ multiplex PCR; TCRdb holds only in-frame clones, not every one. The profile covers hundreds of thousands of clones, with roughly 87% appearing a single time and 13% taken by the ten largest. Sequencing used peripheral blood. Receptor source: a human donor in a cohort sampled during active COVID-19.

The chain uses TRBV27 and TRBJ1-1; the D is unclear. The CDR3 length is 14 residues. The germline V gene encodes CDR1 MNHEY and CDR2 SMNVEV (reference sequence). V shed 10 bases and J shed 1 base, with 16 bases lying between them. The CDR3 coding sequence is TGTGCCACCTCCCCTGCGGTCGGGAACACTGAAGCTTTCTTT. As protein: CATSPAVGNTEAFF.

The chain is built from TRBV28 and TRBJ1-1; 7 bases fit TRBD1. Trimming removed 7 bases from V and 6 bases from J; junction bases left unmatched: 5. The germline V gene encodes CDR1 MDHEN and CDR2 SYDVKM. The CDR3 totals 12 residues. CDR3 sequence reads: CASNQGVSEAFF. CDR3 bases: TGTGCCAGCAACCAGGGGGTATCTGAAGCTTTCTTT.

This sequence joins TRBV4-2 and TRBJ2-1; 14 nucleotides match TRBD2. The CDR3 sequence is 17 residues long. The V and J ends lost 0 bases and 4 bases, in that order; junction bases with no gene match: 2. The germline V gene has CDR1 LGHNA and CDR2 YNFKEQ. The CDR3 region is CASSQETSGRGYNEQFF. The CDR3 DNA is TGTGCCAGCAGCCAAGAGACTAGCGGGAGGGGGTACAATGAGCAGTTCTTC.

This clone has only one observation. The J gene is TRBJ2-1, the V gene TRBV19, with 8 bases lining up with TRBD2. The CDR3 is 17 residues long. The V gene end was trimmed by 11 bases and the J gene end by 4 bases; junction bases not matched to a gene: 19. CDR1 and CDR2 from the germline V gene are LNHDA and SQIVND (reference sequence). Here the CDR3 DNA reads TGTGCCTCCCGCGGCGGGGTAGCGGGGCATAAATACAATGAGCAGTTCTTC. Its translation: CASRGGVAGHKYNEQFF.

The chain links TRBV27 to TRBJ1-1, with unresolved D. CDR3 size: 14 residues. Trimming took off 3 bases at V and 5 bases at J, with 13 bases between the two ends. Germline loops: CDR1 MNHEY, CDR2 SMNVEV (reference sequence). As DNA, the CDR3 is TGTGCCAGCAGTTTTGGCCTGAGGGAGACTGAAGCTTTCTTT. This gives the protein CASSFGLRETEAFF.

The chain employs TRBV7-2 and TRBJ2-3; D might be TRBD2 (5 bases). The CDR3 loop spans 16 amino acids. The germline V gene has CDR1 SGHTA and CDR2 FQGNSA. V was clipped by 1 base and J by 3 bases, with 14 bases between them. As DNA, the CDR3 is TGTGCCAGCAGCTTAGGACCCCTCAGCGGTACAGATACGCAGTATTTT. It specifies CASSLGPLSGTDTQYF.

Concerning this clone: Distinct nucleotide sequences in the sample also encode this CDR3. The rearrangement joins TRBV6-5 to TRBJ1-2, with 9 positions matching TRBD1. Germline lookup yields CDR1 MNHEY and CDR2 SVGAGI. The CDR3 loop spans 14 amino acids. J gave up 4 bases and V 2 bases, and 2 bases lay outside the gene matches. Written as DNA, the CDR3 is TGTGCCAGCAGTTACAGACAGGGGGGCTATGGCTACACCTTC. The encoded protein is CASSYRQGGYGYTF.

This chain joins TRBV7-2 and TRBJ2-5; TRBD1 aligns across 9 bases. The junction had 7 bases not matched to a gene; V was cut back by 5 bases and J by 6 bases. Germline V lookup: CDR1 SGHTA, CDR2 FQGNSA. The CDR3 loop spans 14 amino acids. CDR3 loop: CASSLGTGRKTQYF. DNA of the CDR3: TGTGCCAGCAGCCTTGGGACAGGGAGGAAGACCCAGTACTTC. The whole variable domain, remainder taken from reference TRBV7-2 and TRBJ2-5, is GAGVSQSPSNKVTEKGKDVELRCDPISGHTALYWYRQSLGQGLEFLIYFQGNSAPDKSGLPSDRFSAERTGGSVSTLTIQRTQQEDSAVYLCASSLGTGRKTQYFGPGTRLLVL.

The chain uses TRBV10-3 and TRBJ1-2, with a tentative D call TRBD1 (5 bases). The CDR3 has 14 amino acids. The V end was cut by 6 bases, the J end by 6 bases, with 17 bases between. CDR1 is ENHRY and CDR2 is SYGVKD in the germline V gene. Written as DNA, the CDR3 is TGTGCCATCAGACCCGCGGGGGATCAAAATGGCTACACCTTC. This translates into CAIRPAGDQNGYTF.

The chain couples TRBV5-4 to TRBJ1-1; D is possibly TRBD1 (5 bases). There are 13 residues in the CDR3. Trimming shortened V by 10 bases and J by 7 bases, and 20 bases separated the two germline ends. From germline, CDR1 is SGHNT and CDR2 YYREEE (reference sequence). CDR3 coding DNA: TGTGCCGCACGTGCTGGATCGGGGGTTGAAGCTTTCTTT. It specifies CAARAGSGVEAFF.

The chain uses TRBV2 and TRBJ1-4; 7 bases match TRBD1. This CDR3 is 15 amino acids long. Germline V gene sequence: CDR1 SNHLY, CDR2 FYNNEI. J was trimmed by 7 bases and V by 6 bases; bases with no gene match: 11. The chain's CDR3 is CASRPDRERGEKLFF. CDR3 in DNA: TGTGCCAGCAGGCCAGACAGGGAGCGCGGTGAAAAACTGTTTTTT.

The CDR3 spells CASSPGRDSYEQYF. CDR3 DNA: TGTGCCAGTAGCCCGGGAAGGGACTCCTACGAGCAGTACTTC. V and J are TRBV19 and TRBJ2-7, with a possible D match to TRBD2 (5 bases). The CDR3 is made up of 14 amino acids. The germline gives CDR1 LNHDA, CDR2 SQIVND (reference sequence). The V end lost 6 bases, the J end lost 0 bases, and 12 bases lay between the germline ends.

CDR3 sequence (DNA): TGTGCCAGCAGTACAGCGGGAGCCAATGAGCAGTTCTTC. Its protein product is CASSTAGANEQFF. The rearrangement links TRBV12-3 or TRBV12-4 to TRBJ2-1; 8 bases are shared with TRBD2. The CDR3 sequence is 13 residues long. The ends lost 5 bases at V and 6 bases at J; junction bases unmatched: 3.

This clone is a singleton in its sample. The gene calls are TRBV19 and TRBJ2-7, with TRBD2 as a possible D gene (5 bases). The CDR3 is 13 amino acids. Germline-derived CDR1 and CDR2 are LNHDA and SQIVND (reference sequence). V was cut by 8 bases and J by 2 bases, with 13 bases left in between. CDR3 region: CASRRGPPYEQYF. CDR3 bases: TGTGCCAGTCGGAGAGGGCCGCCCTACGAGCAGTACTTC.

J is TRBJ2-1 and V is TRBV28; the match to TRBD2 covers 8 bases. Germline-derived CDR1 and CDR2 are MDHEN and SYDVKM. The CDR3 is 11 residues long. J lost 11 bases, V lost 9 bases, and 6 bases had no gene match. The CDR3 spells CASWFSGKQFF. For the CDR3, the DNA is TGTGCCAGTTGGTTTAGCGGGAAGCAGTTCTTC.

Only one count was recorded for this clone. The rearrangement joins TRBV6-2 or TRBV6-3 to TRBJ1-1; D is ambiguous. The CDR3 contains 15 residues. Germline CDR1 and CDR2: MNHEY and SVGEGT. The V end was cut by 7 bases, the J end by 1 base, with 16 bases between. The CDR3 sequence: CASTPAGLGNTEAFF. The DNA of the CDR3 is TGTGCCAGCACCCCGGCGGGCCTAGGGAACACTGAAGCTTTCTTT.

This sequence joins TRBV7-9 and TRBJ2-7; 10 positions match TRBD1. The V gene end was trimmed by 11 bases and the J gene end by 0 bases; junction bases not matched to a gene: 4. The length of the CDR3 is 13 residues. Germline assignment: CDR1 SEHNR and CDR2 FQNEAQ (reference sequence). The CDR3 bases are TGTGCCGGGGGACAGGGGAGCTCCTACGAGCAGTACTTC. The encoded protein is CAGGQGSSYEQYF. Based on the CDR3 plus reference TRBV7-9 and TRBJ2-7, the full variable domain is DTGVSQNPRHKITKRGQNVTFRCDPISEHNRLYWYRQTLGQGPEFLTYFQNEAQLEKSRLLSDRFSAERPKGSFSTLEIQRTEQGDSAMYLCAGGQGSSYEQYFGPGTRLTVT.

The gene calls are TRBV6-5 and TRBJ2-1; 10 nucleotides line up with TRBD2. This CDR3 contains 15 residues. Germline-derived CDR1 and CDR2 are MNHEY and SVGAGI. The J segment lost 5 bases and the V segment lost 6 bases, leaving 7 bases of the junction unmatched. CDR3 loop: CASRLWTSGDNEQFF. The CDR3 bases are TGTGCCAGCAGACTATGGACTAGCGGAGACAATGAGCAGTTCTTC.

The chain is built from TRBV4-3 and TRBJ1-2; D remains ambiguous. V was cut by 0 bases and J by 8 bases, with 16 bases left in between. This CDR3 is 15 amino acids long. Looked up from germline, CDR1 is LGHNA and CDR2 is YSLEER. The CDR3 spells CASSQDQLVNSGYTF. The CDR3 DNA reads as TGCGCCAGCAGCCAAGATCAATTGGTTAATAGCGGCTACACCTTC.

CDR3 residues: CASSLPGRDTQYF. Here the CDR3 DNA reads TGTGCCAGCAGCTTACCGGGTCGGGATACGCAGTATTTT. This chain connects TRBV7-2 to TRBJ2-3, with no clear D. V was cut by 2 bases and J by 6 bases, with 9 bases left in between. Per germline, CDR1 SGHTA and CDR2 FQGNSA. CDR3 length equals 13 residues.

This sequence joins TRBV27 and TRBJ1-2; possible D gene TRBD1, 5 bases. The CDR3 consists of 14 residues. Germline-derived CDR1 and CDR2 are MNHEY and SMNVEV (reference sequence). Trimming took off 0 bases at V and 6 bases at J, with 11 bases between the two ends. In nucleotides, the CDR3 is TGTGCCAGCAGTTTATCTGGCTCGGGGGATGGCTACACCTTC. It is translated as CASSLSGSGDGYTF.

CDR3 in DNA: TGCAGCGTCGCGGAGAGAACCTACGAGCAGTACTTC. Its translation is CSVAERTYEQYF. The rearrangement joins TRBV29-1 to TRBJ2-7, with D uncertain. The CDR3 sequence is 12 residues long. Germline V gene data show CDR1 as SQVTM and CDR2 as ANQGSEA. Trimming cost V 6 bases and J 2 bases, with 11 bases left between them.